This T cell receptor beta chain was retrieved from a study of blood T cell repertoires in COVID-19. Study context: There were acute and convalescent COVID-19 samples, and they came from the United States, Italy and Spain. Nucleic acid was either cDNA or gDNA, and it came from T cells, B-cell-depleted T cells, or PBMCs.

CDR3 length equals 16 residues. CDR1 and CDR2 (germline): LNHDA, SQIVND (reference sequence). V was shortened by 2 bases and J by 0 bases, with 10 bases between the two germline ends. In the source study's methods: For nucleated cells, counts were estimated from reference gene primer amplification. Method: immunoSEQ multiplex PCR; TCRdb's copy keeps in-frame clones and lacks some. Clone size and V and J calls were adopted from that table, with D and trimming inferred from the DNA. This table has about 200,000 clones, 78% appearing once. This chain uses TRBV19 with TRBJ2-2; TRBD1 is a possible D gene (5 bases). The receptor's source is a woman older than 75 with active or convalescent COVID-19. The source material was peripheral blood. CDR3 in DNA: TGTGCCAGTAGTATATGGCAGGGCTCGAACACCGGGGAGCTGTTTTTT. It is translated as CASSIWQGSNTGELFF.